This T cell receptor (beta chain) emerged from a study of OX40 agonist ivuxolimab in advanced cancers. Study-level background: The patients got ivuxolimab, which is an agonistic anti-OX40 (CD134) antibody. Enrollees could have had prior anti-PD-1, anti-PD-L1 or anti-CTLA-4 therapy, which 40% to 45% had received.

Notes on this clone: The antigen is not known.

V gave up 9 bases and J gave up 4 bases, with 15 bases separating them. Per the germline V gene, CDR1 is MDHEN and CDR2 is SYDVKM. The CDR3 has 13 residues. Profiling relied on immunoSEQ multiplex PCR, and the TCRdb table lists in-frame clones only, not all of them. The repertoire consists of about 49,000 clones, with around 80% occurring once and the leading ten covering about 1.5%. General study points: Undetermined was the antigen specificity of the expanded peripheral T cells. Clonal expansion by week 6 occurred in CD4+ and CD8+ blood T cells (at 0.1 to 3.0 mg/kg).

The V call is TRBV28, the J call TRBJ1-2; tentative D call: TRBD1 (6 bases). Material: CD4+ or CD8+ T cells sorted from blood, obtained in a trial of the OX40 agonist ivuxolimab. The clonotype originates from an adult with an advanced solid tumor such as melanoma, head and neck, liver or kidney cancer. The CDR3 coding sequence is TGTGCCAGTTGGAAACAGGGCGCCTATGGCTACACCTTC. Translation: CASWKQGAYGYTF.